These T cell receptor beta chains were read from a single sample in a study of shared clonotypes between healthy human individuals. Generated by immunoSEQ multiplex PCR, the TCRdb table keeps only in-frame clones and is missing some. The top ten hold roughly 13% of the sample, which has around 450,000 clones, around 79% seen once. Material for sequencing was PBMCs. Source of these receptors: a woman between 35 and 50 years old in good health. Some clones in this sample may be carry-over from other donors' samples. The CDR3 runs from the conserved cysteine through the conserved F or W. Fields, in order: V gene, clone size, J gene, D gene, CDR3 DNA, CDR3 protein. D genes are given only for firm matches. Only some rows state a clone size, as once, few, many or a class for expanded clones.

V gene: TRBV7-3; clone size: -; J gene: TRBJ2-7; D gene: -; CDR3 DNA: TGTGCCAGCAGCTTAACGCCCAGGGGACCAGCGGGCCCCTACGAGCAGTACTTC; CDR3 protein: CASSLTPRGPAGPYEQYF
V gene: TRBV30; clone size: once; J gene: TRBJ2-1; D gene: TRBD2; CDR3 DNA: TGTGCCTGGACCAGCGGGAGGGCCGCAAATGAGCAGTTCTTC; CDR3 protein: CAWTSGRAANEQFF
V gene: TRBV2; clone size: -; J gene: TRBJ2-2; D gene: TRBD2; CDR3 DNA: TGTGCCAGCAGGGCGGGAGGCGGGGAGCTGTTTTTT; CDR3 protein: CASRAGGGELFF
V gene: TRBV28; clone size: -; J gene: TRBJ2-7; D gene: -; CDR3 DNA: TGTGCCAGCAGTTATGGGGTGGGAGTTAGCTCCTACGAGCAGTACTTC; CDR3 protein: CASSYGVGVSSYEQYF
V gene: TRBV4-1; clone size: -; J gene: TRBJ2-1; D gene: -; CDR3 DNA: TGCGCCAGCAGCCAAGCGGGAGTGGAGAATGAGCAGTTCTTC; CDR3 protein: CASSQAGVENEQFF
V gene: TRBV2; clone size: -; J gene: TRBJ2-5; D gene: -; CDR3 DNA: TGTGCCAGCAGCCGGGACGGACAAGAGACCCAGTACTTC; CDR3 protein: CASSRDGQETQYF
V gene: TRBV15; clone size: -; J gene: TRBJ2-1; D gene: -; CDR3 DNA: TGTGCCACCTACCCCACATGGCAATCCTACAATGAGCAGTTCTTC; CDR3 protein: CATYPTWQSYNEQFF
V gene: TRBV9; clone size: -; J gene: TRBJ2-7; D gene: -; CDR3 DNA: TGTGCCAGCAGCGTAGGGCCGCCGAACGCTTACGAGCAGTACTTC; CDR3 protein: CASSVGPPNAYEQYF
V gene: TRBV18; clone size: -; J gene: TRBJ1-5; D gene: TRBD1; CDR3 DNA: TGTGCCAGCTCACCAACGGACAGGGAGTATCAGCCCCAGCATTTT; CDR3 protein: CASSPTDREYQPQHF
V gene: TRBV6-1; clone size: -; J gene: TRBJ2-5; D gene: TRBD1; CDR3 DNA: TGTGCCAGCAGTGAAGTCCGGAACAGGGGGCTGGCGACCCCCCAAGAGACCCAGTACTTC; CDR3 protein: CASSEVRNRGLATPQETQYF
V gene: TRBV9; clone size: -; J gene: TRBJ2-7; D gene: TRBD2; CDR3 DNA: TGTGCCAGCAGCGTAGGACTAGCGGTTGGCCACGAGCAGTACTTC; CDR3 protein: CASSVGLAVGHEQYF
V gene: TRBV5-1; clone size: -; J gene: TRBJ2-1; D gene: -; CDR3 DNA: TGCGCCAGCAGCCAGAATCGACCCGAGGATGAGCAGTTCTTC; CDR3 protein: CASSQNRPEDEQFF
V gene: TRBV5-1; clone size: -; J gene: TRBJ2-7; D gene: -; CDR3 DNA: TGCGCCAGCAGCTTGGTAGGTACCTACGAGCAGTACTTC; CDR3 protein: CASSLVGTYEQYF
V gene: TRBV5-1; clone size: -; J gene: TRBJ1-5; D gene: -; CDR3 DNA: TGCGCCAGCAGCTTGGTTCCAGGGAGTGCCGATAGCAATCAGCCCCAGCATTTT; CDR3 protein: CASSLVPGSADSNQPQHF
V gene: TRBV18; clone size: few; J gene: TRBJ2-7; D gene: -; CDR3 DNA: TGTGCCAGCTCACCCCAGGGAGCCGAGCAGTACTTC; CDR3 protein: CASSPQGAEQYF
V gene: TRBV11-2; clone size: -; J gene: TRBJ2-7; D gene: -; CDR3 DNA: TGTGCCAGCAGCTTAGAGTACGAGCAGTACTTC; CDR3 protein: CASSLEYEQYF
V gene: TRBV7-2; clone size: once; J gene: TRBJ2-3; D gene: -; CDR3 DNA: TGTGCCAGCAGCTTTATGGGATCAAACACAGATACGCAGTATTTT; CDR3 protein: CASSFMGSNTDTQYF
V gene: TRBV6-1; clone size: -; J gene: TRBJ2-1; D gene: TRBD1; CDR3 DNA: TGTGCCATCTTAAACAGGGGAATTAACAATGAGCAGTTCTTC; CDR3 protein: CAILNRGINNEQFF
V gene: TRBV6-4; clone size: many; J gene: TRBJ2-2; D gene: TRBD2; CDR3 DNA: TGTGCCAGCAGTGAACGGAGCGGGAGGGGAACCGGGGAGCTGTTTTTT; CDR3 protein: CASSERSGRGTGELFF
V gene: TRBV18; clone size: many; J gene: TRBJ1-3; D gene: TRBD1; CDR3 DNA: TGTGCCAGCTCACAAGAAACAGGGGGCCCTGGAAACACCATATATTTT; CDR3 protein: CASSQETGGPGNTIYF
V gene: TRBV15; clone size: -; J gene: TRBJ2-1; D gene: TRBD2; CDR3 DNA: TGTGCCACCAGCCAATTAGCGGGAGTCGGGTATGAGCAGTTCTTC; CDR3 protein: CATSQLAGVGYEQFF
V gene: TRBV5-1; clone size: -; J gene: TRBJ1-2; D gene: -; CDR3 DNA: TGCGCCAGCAGCCCCCGGGACTCCCTCTATGGCTACACCTTC; CDR3 protein: CASSPRDSLYGYTF
V gene: TRBV5-1; clone size: -; J gene: TRBJ2-7; D gene: TRBD1; CDR3 DNA: TGCGCCAGCAGCTTAGGGACAGGGGGCGCCTACGAGCAGTACTTC; CDR3 protein: CASSLGTGGAYEQYF
V gene: TRBV5-5; clone size: few; J gene: TRBJ2-7; D gene: -; CDR3 DNA: TGTGCCAGCAGCGAAGACGGCTACGAGCAGTACTTC; CDR3 protein: CASSEDGYEQYF
V gene: TRBV19; clone size: -; J gene: TRBJ2-6; D gene: -; CDR3 DNA: TGTGCCAGTAGCCGTATACGAGGGGTCTCTGGGGCCAACGTCCTGACTTTC; CDR3 protein: CASSRIRGVSGANVLTF
V gene: TRBV7-2; clone size: -; J gene: TRBJ2-2; D gene: TRBD2; CDR3 DNA: TGTGCCAGCAGTCTGACTAGCGGGAGCCCCGGGGAGCTGTTTTTT; CDR3 protein: CASSLTSGSPGELFF
V gene: TRBV4-1; clone size: -; J gene: TRBJ2-1; D gene: -; CDR3 DNA: TGCGCCAGCAGCGTATCAGGGTACAATGAGCAGTTCTTC; CDR3 protein: CASSVSGYNEQFF
V gene: TRBV9; clone size: once; J gene: TRBJ2-3; D gene: -; CDR3 DNA: TGTGCCAGCAGCGTAGGCGGGTCCACAGATACGCAGTATTTT; CDR3 protein: CASSVGGSTDTQYF
V gene: TRBV2; clone size: -; J gene: TRBJ2-5; D gene: TRBD2; CDR3 DNA: TGTGCCAGCGGGGGGACTAGTCAAGAGACCCAGTACTTC; CDR3 protein: CASGGTSQETQYF
V gene: TRBV29-1; clone size: -; J gene: TRBJ2-1; D gene: -; CDR3 DNA: TGCAGCGTTGAGCGTGCCAGGGGCAATGAGCAGTTCTTC; CDR3 protein: CSVERARGNEQFF
V gene: TRBV5-1; clone size: -; J gene: TRBJ2-3; D gene: -; CDR3 DNA: TGCGCCAGCAGCGCGCGTGACTCGTACACAGATACGCAGTATTTT; CDR3 protein: CASSARDSYTDTQYF
V gene: TRBV9; clone size: -; J gene: TRBJ2-1; D gene: TRBD2; CDR3 DNA: TGTGCCAGCAGCCGCCAAGCGGGAAGCGACAATGAGCAGTTCTTC; CDR3 protein: CASSRQAGSDNEQFF
V gene: TRBV15; clone size: -; J gene: TRBJ2-1; D gene: TRBD2; CDR3 DNA: TGTGCCACCAGCAGACTAGCGGGAGGTGGGAATGAGCAGTTCTTC; CDR3 protein: CATSRLAGGGNEQFF
V gene: TRBV27; clone size: -; J gene: TRBJ1-2; D gene: -; CDR3 DNA: TGTGCCAGCAGTTTATCGTTTGGGGTATTGGGCTATGGCTACACCTTC; CDR3 protein: CASSLSFGVLGYGYTF
V gene: TRBV7-7; clone size: -; J gene: TRBJ2-7; D gene: -; CDR3 DNA: TGTGCTAGCGCGCGCGGGCAGAACTCCTACGAGCAGTACTTC; CDR3 protein: CASARGQNSYEQYF
V gene: TRBV28; clone size: once; J gene: TRBJ2-7; D gene: -; CDR3 DNA: TGTGCCAGCAGTTTTTGGAGGGGTCAATTCTCCTACGAGCAGTACTTC; CDR3 protein: CASSFWRGQFSYEQYF
V gene: TRBV6-4; clone size: -; J gene: TRBJ2-2; D gene: TRBD2; CDR3 DNA: TGTGCCAGCAGTGAGGCGGGAGACAACACCGGGGAGCTGTTTTTT; CDR3 protein: CASSEAGDNTGELFF
V gene: TRBV21-1; clone size: -; J gene: TRBJ2-4; D gene: -; CDR3 DNA: TGTGCCAGCACCAAACCCCCGGTCTACTTC; CDR3 protein: CASTKPPVYF
V gene: TRBV2; clone size: -; J gene: TRBJ2-7; D gene: -; CDR3 DNA: TGTGCCAGCACCCTGGGGACGAGCTACGAGCAGTACTTC; CDR3 protein: CASTLGTSYEQYF
V gene: TRBV2; clone size: -; J gene: TRBJ2-3; D gene: -; CDR3 DNA: TGTGCCAGCAGTGCCTGGGCCCCAACAGATACGCAGTATTTT; CDR3 protein: CASSAWAPTDTQYF
V gene: TRBV20-1; clone size: -; J gene: TRBJ2-3; D gene: -; CDR3 DNA: TGCAGTGCTGGTCGTGGGGATACGCAGTATTTT; CDR3 protein: CSAGRGDTQYF
V gene: TRBV6-5; clone size: -; J gene: TRBJ1-5; D gene: -; CDR3 DNA: TGTGCCAGCAGGCAGGGACAAAATCAGCCCCAGCATTTT; CDR3 protein: CASRQGQNQPQHF
V gene: TRBV27; clone size: -; J gene: TRBJ2-1; D gene: TRBD1; CDR3 DNA: TGTGCCAGCAGTTCCGGGACAGGGAACAGGAATGAGCAGTTCTTC; CDR3 protein: CASSSGTGNRNEQFF
V gene: TRBV29-1; clone size: -; J gene: TRBJ2-5; D gene: TRBD1; CDR3 DNA: TGCAGCGTTGAAGAGACAGGGGGATCGAGGGAGCAGTACTTC; CDR3 protein: CSVEETGGSREQYF
V gene: TRBV19; clone size: -; J gene: TRBJ2-1; D gene: TRBD2; CDR3 DNA: TGTGCCAGTAGTATAGGGGGGGGTAGTGGCTTCGACAATGAGCAGTTCTTC; CDR3 protein: CASSIGGGSGFDNEQFF
V gene: TRBV30; clone size: -; J gene: TRBJ2-7; D gene: -; CDR3 DNA: TGTGCCTGGAGTGGCGGAGGGACCCAATACGAGCAGTACTTC; CDR3 protein: CAWSGGGTQYEQYF
V gene: TRBV29-1; clone size: -; J gene: TRBJ2-7; D gene: TRBD1; CDR3 DNA: TGCAGCGTGGCCACAGGGGGCTCCTACGAGCAGTACTTC; CDR3 protein: CSVATGGSYEQYF